This T cell receptor (beta chain) was captured by sequencing in a study of T cell responses to AZD1222 COVID-19 vaccine. Whole-study findings and limits: An increase in Spike-specific TCR breadth and depth was observed after two AZD1222 doses. Clonal diversity was possibly underestimated, and white British individuals and females predominated among donors. Every sample of the repertoires postdated the peak T cell response.

The CDR3 length is 13 residues. V was pared by 5 bases and J by 5 bases, with 2 bases of the junction left unmatched. The germline V gene encodes CDR1 SEHNR and CDR2 FQNEAQ (reference sequence). Assay used: immunoSEQ multiplex PCR; TCRdb lists only in-frame clones, some missing. The profile shows about 150,000 clones, about 95% of them singletons. Comments on this clone: Its antigen is undetermined.

The starting material was peripheral blood, obtained on day 0 of AZD1222 vaccination. V and J are TRBV7-9 and TRBJ2-2; 7 bases are a match to TRBD1. This TCR came from an adult in good health. The CDR3 spells CASSPGGTGELFF. The CDR3 bases are TGTGCCAGCAGCCCAGGGGGTACCGGGGAGCTGTTTTTT. The whole variable domain, remainder taken from reference TRBV7-9 and TRBJ2-2, is DTGVSQNPRHKITKRGQNVTFRCDPISEHNRLYWYRQTLGQGPEFLTYFQNEAQLEKSRLLSDRFSAERPKGSFSTLEIQRTEQGDSAMYLCASSPGGTGELFFGEGSRLTVL.